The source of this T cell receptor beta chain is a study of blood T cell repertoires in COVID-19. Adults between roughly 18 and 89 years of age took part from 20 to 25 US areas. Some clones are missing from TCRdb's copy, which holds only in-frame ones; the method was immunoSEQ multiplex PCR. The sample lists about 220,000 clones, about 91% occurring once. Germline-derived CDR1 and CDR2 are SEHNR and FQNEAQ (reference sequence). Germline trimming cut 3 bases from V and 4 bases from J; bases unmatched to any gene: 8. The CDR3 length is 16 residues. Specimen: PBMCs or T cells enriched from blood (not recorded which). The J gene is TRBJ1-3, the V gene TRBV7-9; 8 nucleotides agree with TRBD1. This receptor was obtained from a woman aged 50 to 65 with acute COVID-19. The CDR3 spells CASSFNRDRKGNTIYF. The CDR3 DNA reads TGTGCCAGCAGCTTTAATCGGGACAGGAAAGGAAACACCATATATTTT.